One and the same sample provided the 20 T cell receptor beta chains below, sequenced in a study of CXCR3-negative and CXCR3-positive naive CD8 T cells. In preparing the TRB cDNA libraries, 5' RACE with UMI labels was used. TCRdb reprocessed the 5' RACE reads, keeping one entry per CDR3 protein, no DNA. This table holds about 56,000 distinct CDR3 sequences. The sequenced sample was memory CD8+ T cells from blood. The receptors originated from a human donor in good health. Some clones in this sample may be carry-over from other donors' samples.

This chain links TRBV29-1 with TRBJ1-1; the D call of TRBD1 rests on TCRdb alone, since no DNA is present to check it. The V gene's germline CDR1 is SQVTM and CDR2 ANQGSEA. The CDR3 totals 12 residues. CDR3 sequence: CSVRGVEDEAFF.

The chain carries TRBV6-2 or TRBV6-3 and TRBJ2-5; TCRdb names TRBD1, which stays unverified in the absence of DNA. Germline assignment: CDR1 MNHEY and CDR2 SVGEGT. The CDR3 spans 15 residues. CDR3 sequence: CASSTGDRTQETQYF.

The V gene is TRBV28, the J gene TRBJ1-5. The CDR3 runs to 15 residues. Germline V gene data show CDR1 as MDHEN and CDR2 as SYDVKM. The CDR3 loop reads CASSSPTDSNQPQHF.

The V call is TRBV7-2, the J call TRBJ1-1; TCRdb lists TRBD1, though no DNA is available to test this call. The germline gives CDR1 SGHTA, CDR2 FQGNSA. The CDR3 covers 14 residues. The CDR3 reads CASSFGQLNTEAFF.

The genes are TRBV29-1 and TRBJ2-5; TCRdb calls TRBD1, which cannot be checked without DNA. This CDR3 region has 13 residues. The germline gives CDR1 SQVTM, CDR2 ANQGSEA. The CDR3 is CSVRDRGMETQYF.

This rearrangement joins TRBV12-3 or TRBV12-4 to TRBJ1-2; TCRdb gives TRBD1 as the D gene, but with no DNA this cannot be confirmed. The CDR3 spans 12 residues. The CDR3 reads CASIRTGNGYTF.

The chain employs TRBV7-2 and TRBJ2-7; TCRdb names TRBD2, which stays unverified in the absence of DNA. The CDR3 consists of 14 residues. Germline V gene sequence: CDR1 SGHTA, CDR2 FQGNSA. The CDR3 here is CASSAWDYSYEQYF.

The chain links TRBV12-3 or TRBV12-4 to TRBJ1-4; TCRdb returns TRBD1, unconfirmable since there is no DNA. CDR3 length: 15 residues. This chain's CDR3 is CASSREGALREKLFF.

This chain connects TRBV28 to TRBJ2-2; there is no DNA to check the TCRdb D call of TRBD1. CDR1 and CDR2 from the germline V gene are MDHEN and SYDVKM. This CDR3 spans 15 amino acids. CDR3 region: CASSLGGLGTGELFF.

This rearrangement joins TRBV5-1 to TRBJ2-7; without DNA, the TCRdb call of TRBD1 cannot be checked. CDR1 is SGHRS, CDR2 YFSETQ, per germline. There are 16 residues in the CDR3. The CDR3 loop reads CASSIGTGQVSYEQYF.

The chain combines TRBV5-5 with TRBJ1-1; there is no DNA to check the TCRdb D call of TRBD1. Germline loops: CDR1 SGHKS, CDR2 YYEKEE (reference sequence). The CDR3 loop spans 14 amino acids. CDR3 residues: CASSPTGRWAEAFF.

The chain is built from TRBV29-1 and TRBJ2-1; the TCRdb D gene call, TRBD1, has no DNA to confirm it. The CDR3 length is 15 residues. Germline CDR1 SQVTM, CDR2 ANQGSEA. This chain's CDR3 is CSVEDTGTDYNEQFF.

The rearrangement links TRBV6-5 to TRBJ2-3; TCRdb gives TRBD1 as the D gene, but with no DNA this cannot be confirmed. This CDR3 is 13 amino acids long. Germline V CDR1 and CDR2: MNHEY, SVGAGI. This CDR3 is CASSYQGRDTQYF.

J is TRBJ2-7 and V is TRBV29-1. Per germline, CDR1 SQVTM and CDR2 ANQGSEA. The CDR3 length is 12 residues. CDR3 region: CSVEDRVYEQYF.

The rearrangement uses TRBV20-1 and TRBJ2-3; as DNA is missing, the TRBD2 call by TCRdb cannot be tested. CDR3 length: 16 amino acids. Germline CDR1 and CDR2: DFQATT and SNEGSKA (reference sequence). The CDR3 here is CSARGISSGEADTQYF.

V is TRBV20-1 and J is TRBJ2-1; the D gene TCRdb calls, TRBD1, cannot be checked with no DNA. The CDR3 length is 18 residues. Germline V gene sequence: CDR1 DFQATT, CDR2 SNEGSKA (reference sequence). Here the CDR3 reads CSARDGPGGRGGYNEQFF.

The CDR3 is CASSSPVLAGIPYEQYF. V and J are TRBV7-2 and TRBJ2-7; TCRdb calls TRBD2, which cannot be checked without DNA. Germline assignment: CDR1 SGHTA and CDR2 FQGNSA. The CDR3 contains 17 residues.

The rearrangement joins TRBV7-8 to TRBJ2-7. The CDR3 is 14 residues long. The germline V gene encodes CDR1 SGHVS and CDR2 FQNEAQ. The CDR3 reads CASTNSGLLYEQYF.

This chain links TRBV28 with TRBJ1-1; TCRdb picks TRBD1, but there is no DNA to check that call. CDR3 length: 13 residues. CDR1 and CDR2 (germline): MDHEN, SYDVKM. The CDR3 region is CASKLPGTTGAFF.

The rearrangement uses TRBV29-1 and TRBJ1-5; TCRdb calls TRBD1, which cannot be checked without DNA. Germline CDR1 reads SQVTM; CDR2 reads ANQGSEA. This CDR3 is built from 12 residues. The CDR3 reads CSVGSGDGPQHF.